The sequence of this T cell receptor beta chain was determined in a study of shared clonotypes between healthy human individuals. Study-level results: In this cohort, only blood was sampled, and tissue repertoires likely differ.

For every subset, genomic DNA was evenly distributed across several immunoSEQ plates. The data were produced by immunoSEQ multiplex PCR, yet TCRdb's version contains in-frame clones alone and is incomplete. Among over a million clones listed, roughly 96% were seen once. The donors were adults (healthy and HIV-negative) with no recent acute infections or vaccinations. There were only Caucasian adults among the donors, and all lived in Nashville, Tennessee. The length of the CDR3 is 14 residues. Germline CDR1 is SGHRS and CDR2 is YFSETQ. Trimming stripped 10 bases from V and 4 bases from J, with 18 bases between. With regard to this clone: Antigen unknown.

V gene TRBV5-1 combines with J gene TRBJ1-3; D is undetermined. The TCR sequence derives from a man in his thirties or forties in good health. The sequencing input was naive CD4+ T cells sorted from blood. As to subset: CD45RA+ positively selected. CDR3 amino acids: CASRTAGVGNTIYF. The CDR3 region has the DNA TGCGCCTCACGAACAGCCGGGGTCGGAAACACCATATATTTT. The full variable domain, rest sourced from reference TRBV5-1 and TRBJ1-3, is KAGVTQTPRYLIKTRGQQVTLSCSPISGHRSVSWYQQTPGQGLQFLFEYFSETQRNKGNFPGRFSGRQFSNSRSEMNVSTLELGDSALYLCASRTAGVGNTIYFGEGSWLTVV.